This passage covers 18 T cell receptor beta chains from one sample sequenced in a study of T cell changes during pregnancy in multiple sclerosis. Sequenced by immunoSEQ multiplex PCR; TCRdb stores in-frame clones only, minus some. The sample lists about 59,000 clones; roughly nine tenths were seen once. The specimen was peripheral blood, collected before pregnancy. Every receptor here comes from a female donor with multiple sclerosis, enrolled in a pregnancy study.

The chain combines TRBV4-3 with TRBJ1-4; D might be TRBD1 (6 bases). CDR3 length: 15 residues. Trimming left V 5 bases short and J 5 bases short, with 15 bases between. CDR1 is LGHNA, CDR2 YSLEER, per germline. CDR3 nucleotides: TGCGCCAGCAGCTCCCGACAGGAATCGAATGAAAAACTGTTTTTT. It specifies CASSSRQESNEKLFF.

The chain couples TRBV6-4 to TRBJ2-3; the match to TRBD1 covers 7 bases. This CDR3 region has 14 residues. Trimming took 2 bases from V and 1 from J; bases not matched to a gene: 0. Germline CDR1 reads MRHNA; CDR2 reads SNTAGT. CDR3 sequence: CASSDQGGTDTQYF. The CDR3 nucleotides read TGTGCCAGCAGTGACCAGGGGGGCACAGATACGCAGTATTTT.

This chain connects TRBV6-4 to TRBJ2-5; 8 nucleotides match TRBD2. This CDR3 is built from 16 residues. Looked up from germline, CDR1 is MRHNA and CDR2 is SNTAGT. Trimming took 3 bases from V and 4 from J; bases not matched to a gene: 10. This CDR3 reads CASSEGGGSGVETQYF. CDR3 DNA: TGTGCCAGCAGTGAAGGAGGTGGTAGCGGGGTAGAGACCCAGTACTTC.

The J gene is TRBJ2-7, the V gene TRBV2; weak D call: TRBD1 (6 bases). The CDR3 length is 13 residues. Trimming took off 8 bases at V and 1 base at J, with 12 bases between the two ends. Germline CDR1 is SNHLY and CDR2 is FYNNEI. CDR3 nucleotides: TGTGCCAGCCTCGGGACATCGTCCTACGAGCAGTACTTC. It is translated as CASLGTSSYEQYF.

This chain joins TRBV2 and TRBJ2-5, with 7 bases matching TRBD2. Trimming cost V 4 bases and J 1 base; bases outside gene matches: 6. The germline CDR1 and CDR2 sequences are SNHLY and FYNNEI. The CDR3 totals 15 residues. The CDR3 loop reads CASSVKWGGQETQYF. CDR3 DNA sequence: TGTGCCAGCAGTGTCAAGTGGGGGGGCCAAGAGACCCAGTACTTC.

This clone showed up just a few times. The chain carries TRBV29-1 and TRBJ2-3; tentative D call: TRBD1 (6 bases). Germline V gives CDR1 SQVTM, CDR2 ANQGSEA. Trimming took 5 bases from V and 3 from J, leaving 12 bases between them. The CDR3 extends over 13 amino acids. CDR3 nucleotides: TGCAGCGTTATCCAGGGACAAACAGATACGCAGTATTTT. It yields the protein CSVIQGQTDTQYF.

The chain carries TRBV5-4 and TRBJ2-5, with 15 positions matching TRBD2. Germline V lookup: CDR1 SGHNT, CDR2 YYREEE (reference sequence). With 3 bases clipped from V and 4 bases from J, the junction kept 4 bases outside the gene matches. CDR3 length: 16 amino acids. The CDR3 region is CASSSGTSGGSETQYF. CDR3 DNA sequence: TGTGCCAGCAGCTCAGGGACTAGCGGGGGGTCAGAGACCCAGTACTTC.

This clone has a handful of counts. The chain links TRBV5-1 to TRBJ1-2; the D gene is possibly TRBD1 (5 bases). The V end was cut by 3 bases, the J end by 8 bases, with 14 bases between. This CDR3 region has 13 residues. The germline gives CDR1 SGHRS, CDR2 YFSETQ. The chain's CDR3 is CASSWGQGSGYTF. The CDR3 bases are TGCGCCAGCAGCTGGGGTCAGGGAAGCGGCTACACCTTC.

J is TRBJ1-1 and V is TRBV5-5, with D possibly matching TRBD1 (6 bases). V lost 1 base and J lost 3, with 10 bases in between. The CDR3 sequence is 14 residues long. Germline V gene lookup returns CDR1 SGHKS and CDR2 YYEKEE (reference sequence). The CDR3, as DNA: TGTGCCAGCAGCTTGTACAGGGTGGACACTGAAGCTTTCTTT. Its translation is CASSLYRVDTEAFF.

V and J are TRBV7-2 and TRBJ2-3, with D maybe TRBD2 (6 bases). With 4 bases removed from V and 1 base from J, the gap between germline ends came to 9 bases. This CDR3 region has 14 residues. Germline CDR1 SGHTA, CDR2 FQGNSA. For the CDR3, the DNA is TGTGCCAGCAGCTCAGGACTACGCACAGATACGCAGTATTTT. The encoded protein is CASSSGLRTDTQYF. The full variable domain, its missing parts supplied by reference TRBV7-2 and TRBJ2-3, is GAGVSQSPSNKVTEKGKDVELRCDPISGHTALYWYRQSLGQGLEFLIYFQGNSAPDKSGLPSDRFSAERTGGSVSTLTIQRTQQEDSAVYLCASSSGLRTDTQYFGPGTRLTVL.

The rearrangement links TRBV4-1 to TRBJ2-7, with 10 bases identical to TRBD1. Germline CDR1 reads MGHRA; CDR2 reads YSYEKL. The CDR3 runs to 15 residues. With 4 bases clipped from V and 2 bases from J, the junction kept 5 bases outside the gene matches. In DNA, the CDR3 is TGCGCCAGCAGCCGGGGGGGACAGGGGACCTACGAGCAGTACTTC. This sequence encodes CASSRGGQGTYEQYF.

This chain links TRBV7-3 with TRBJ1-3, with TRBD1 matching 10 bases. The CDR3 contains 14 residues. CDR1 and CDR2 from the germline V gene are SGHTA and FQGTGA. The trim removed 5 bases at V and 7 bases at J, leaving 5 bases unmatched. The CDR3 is CASSPTGGPNTIYF. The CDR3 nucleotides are TGTGCCAGCAGCCCGACAGGGGGCCCGAACACCATATATTTT.

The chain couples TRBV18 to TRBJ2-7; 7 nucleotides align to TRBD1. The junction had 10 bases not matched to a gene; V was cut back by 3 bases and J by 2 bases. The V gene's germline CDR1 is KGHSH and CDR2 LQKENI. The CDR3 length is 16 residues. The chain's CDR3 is CASSPVFDRAPYEQYF. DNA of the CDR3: TGTGCCAGCTCACCGGTTTTCGACAGGGCCCCCTACGAGCAGTACTTC.

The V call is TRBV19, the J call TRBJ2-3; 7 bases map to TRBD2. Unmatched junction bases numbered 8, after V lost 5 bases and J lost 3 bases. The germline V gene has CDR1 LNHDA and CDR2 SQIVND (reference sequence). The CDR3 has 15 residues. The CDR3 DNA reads TGTGCCAGTAGTTTGACTAGCAGTGGTACAGATACGCAGTATTTT. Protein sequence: CASSLTSSGTDTQYF.

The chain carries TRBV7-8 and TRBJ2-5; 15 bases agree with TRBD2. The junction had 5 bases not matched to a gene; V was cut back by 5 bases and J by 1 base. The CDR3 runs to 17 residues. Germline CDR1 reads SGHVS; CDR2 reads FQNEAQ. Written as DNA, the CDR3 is TGTGCCAGCAGCATCGGGACTAGCGGGGGGTTCCAAGAGACCCAGTACTTC. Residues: CASSIGTSGGFQETQYF.

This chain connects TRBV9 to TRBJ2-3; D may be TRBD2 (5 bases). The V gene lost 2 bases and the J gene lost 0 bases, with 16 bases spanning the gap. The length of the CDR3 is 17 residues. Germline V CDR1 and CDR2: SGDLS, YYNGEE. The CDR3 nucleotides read TGTGCCAGCAGCGTCGCGGCAGGAGCGGCTAGCACAGATACGCAGTATTTT. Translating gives CASSVAAGAASTDTQYF.

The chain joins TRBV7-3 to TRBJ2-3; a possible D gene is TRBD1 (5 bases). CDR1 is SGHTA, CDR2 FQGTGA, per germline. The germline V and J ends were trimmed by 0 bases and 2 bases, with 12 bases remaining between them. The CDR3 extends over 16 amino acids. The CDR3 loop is CASSLTGRVDTDTQYF. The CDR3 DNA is TGTGCCAGCAGCTTAACGGGCAGGGTCGACACAGATACGCAGTATTTT.

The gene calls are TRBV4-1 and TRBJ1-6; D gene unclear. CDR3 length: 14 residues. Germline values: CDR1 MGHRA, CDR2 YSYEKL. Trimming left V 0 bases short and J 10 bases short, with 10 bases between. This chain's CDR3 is CASSQDPPRSPLHF. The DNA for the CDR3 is TGCGCCAGCAGCCAAGATCCCCCCCGGTCACCCCTCCACTTT.